The present T cell receptor beta chain was sequenced within a study of T cells expressing NK-cell markers. From the 5' RACE reads, TCRdb lists one entry per CDR3 protein and no DNA. This table lists 500,000 to 700,000 distinct CDR3 sequences. The sequencing input was blood T cells: a sorted CD56 or NKG2C T cell subset, CD4+ or CD8+ T cells, or bulk PBMC T cells (not recorded which). This TCR came from a man younger than 35 in good health.

CDR3 sequence reads: CSVEGRESSEQFF. The J gene is TRBJ2-1, the V gene TRBV29-1; TCRdb lists TRBD2, though no DNA is available to test this call. CDR1 and CDR2 from the germline V gene are SQVTM and ANQGSEA. The CDR3 contains 13 residues.